This TCR beta chain was captured by sequencing in a study of blood T cell repertoires in COVID-19. Study-wide background: The cDNA or gDNA used as material had been derived from T cells, B-cell-depleted T cells, or PBMCs.

The data were produced by immunoSEQ multiplex PCR, yet TCRdb's version contains in-frame clones alone and is incomplete. Of about 300,000 clones in the sample, 65% to 90% were seen once. Points on this clone: This specimen includes other DNA sequences encoding the same CDR3.

J was trimmed by 4 bases and V by 0 bases; bases with no gene match: 4. CDR3 length: 15 residues. From germline, CDR1 is SGHRS and CDR2 YFSETQ. The sequence was obtained from a woman in her late teens or twenties who had recovered from COVID-19. Sequencing was done on a sample of PBMCs or T cells enriched from blood (not recorded which). V gene TRBV5-1 combines with J gene TRBJ1-2, with TRBD1 matching over 9 bases. The chain's CDR3 is CASSLEGQGPYGYTF. In nucleotides, the CDR3 is TGCGCCAGCAGCTTGGAGGGACAGGGACCCTATGGCTACACCTTC. The full variable domain, in which reference TRBV5-1 and TRBJ1-2 provide the parts outside the CDR3, is KAGVTQTPRYLIKTRGQQVTLSCSPISGHRSVSWYQQTPGQGLQFLFEYFSETQRNKGNFPGRFSGRQFSNSRSEMNVSTLELGDSALYLCASSLEGQGPYGYTFGSGTRLTVV.